These T cell receptor beta chains were read from a single sample in a study of blood T cell repertoires in COVID-19. Assay used: immunoSEQ multiplex PCR; TCRdb lists only in-frame clones, some missing. The sample shows fewer than 350,000 clones, about 91% of them seen only once. Sequencing was performed on peripheral blood. These receptors originate from a woman aged 25 to 39 with COVID-19, enrolled during active disease. Each CDR3 is given with its conserved first and last residue. The order of the fields is J gene, D gene, V gene, clone size, CDR3 DNA, CDR3 protein. A D gene is named only where the DNA matches it firmly. Some rows have no size entry. The others give once, few or many, or a class for an expanded clone.

>TRBJ2-2|TRBD2|TRBV11-2|NA
TGTGCCAGCAGCTCCCCGCTAGCGGGGGGGCTGGTCGGCGGGGAGCTGTTTTTT
CASSSPLAGGLVGGELFF
>TRBJ1-3|NA|TRBV3-1/TRBV3-2|NA
TGTGCCAGCAGTCAGAAAGGGGAAAACACCATATATTTT
CASSQKGENTIYF
>TRBJ2-1|TRBD2|TRBV10-3|NA
TGTGCCATCAGTGAGTCTACTATGGGACTAGGAGACAATGAGCAGTTCTTC
CAISESTMGLGDNEQFF
>TRBJ1-2|NA|TRBV10-3|few
TGTGCCATCAGCGCAGGGGAATCGGAGTATGGCTACACCTTC
CAISAGESEYGYTF
>TRBJ1-2|NA|TRBV11-3|NA
TGTGCCAGCAGCTCATGGAGTTATGGCTACACCTTC
CASSSWSYGYTF
>TRBJ1-2|NA|TRBV3-1/TRBV3-2|NA
TGTGCCAGCAGCCCGCCGAAGGGGTTGGGCAACTATGGCTACACCTTC
CASSPPKGLGNYGYTF
>TRBJ2-5|TRBD2|TRBV3-1/TRBV3-2|NA
TGTGCCAGCCCTGAGCGGGGTGGGGAGACCCAGTACTTC
CASPERGGETQYF
>TRBJ1-6|NA|TRBV7-2|NA
TGTGCCAGCAGCTTATCGTTAACAGGGATTTCACCCCTCCACTTT
CASSLSLTGISPLHF
>TRBJ2-2|NA|TRBV5-1|NA
TGCGCCAGCAGCTTGGACAGGAACACCGGGGAGCTGTTTTTT
CASSLDRNTGELFF
>TRBJ1-1|NA|TRBV12-3/TRBV12-4|NA
TGTGCCAGCCGACTGGGAGGGTTCACTGAAGCTTTCTTT
CASRLGGFTEAFF
>TRBJ2-5|TRBD2|TRBV5-1|once
TGCGCCAGCACCCCCAGCGGGGGGGGTCAAGAGACCCAGTACTTC
CASTPSGGGQETQYF
>TRBJ1-1|TRBD1|TRBV7-2|NA
TGTGCCAGCAGCCTATCCGGGACAGTTTTAGCTTTCTTT
CASSLSGTVLAFF
>TRBJ1-1|NA|TRBV29-1|NA
TGCAGCGTTTCAGGAAACACTGAAGCTTTCTTT
CSVSGNTEAFF
>TRBJ2-2|NA|TRBV2|NA
TGTGCCAGCCATACAGAGATGAACACCGGGGAGCTGTTTTTT
CASHTEMNTGELFF
>TRBJ1-1|TRBD1|TRBV6-5|NA
TGTGCCAGCAGTATGGGACAGGGGGATGAAGCTTTCTTT
CASSMGQGDEAFF
>TRBJ2-2|NA|TRBV6-5|NA
TGTGCCAGCAGAACAAGCGGCACCGGGGAGCTGTTTTTT
CASRTSGTGELFF
>TRBJ2-7|TRBD1|TRBV7-9|NA
TGTGCCAGCAGCTCGCCTACCGGGACAGGGACTCTCTACGAGCAGTACTTC
CASSSPTGTGTLYEQYF
>TRBJ2-3|TRBD1|TRBV19|many
TGTGCCAGTAGTATGGGGCAGGGGGCAGATACGCAGTATTTT
CASSMGQGADTQYF
>TRBJ1-2|NA|TRBV2|NA
TGTGCCAGCAGTGAAGGCCCTGGTTCAGGGAGCTACACCTTC
CASSEGPGSGSYTF
>TRBJ1-1|NA|TRBV13|NA
TGTGCCAGCAGCTCAGAGCGCACTGAAGCTTTCTTT
CASSSERTEAFF
>TRBJ2-5|TRBD2|TRBV2|NA
TGTGCCAGCAGGAGGGGACTAGCGATGGAGACCCAGTACTTC
CASRRGLAMETQYF
>TRBJ1-4|NA|TRBV28|NA
TGTGCCAGCTCCCTGGCTGCAGCAACTAATGAAAAACTGTTTTTT
CASSLAAATNEKLFF
>TRBJ2-1|TRBD2|TRBV10-3|NA
TGTGCCATCAGCAGGACTAGCGAGTCCTACAATGAGCAGTTCTTC
CAISRTSESYNEQFF
>TRBJ1-4|NA|TRBV18|NA
TGTGCCAGCTCATTCCTACAGGGTGCTAATGAAAAACTGTTTTTT
CASSFLQGANEKLFF
>TRBJ2-7|TRBD1|TRBV9|NA
TGTGCCAGCAGCCCTGGGACAGGGAGGTCCTACGAGCAGTACTTC
CASSPGTGRSYEQYF
>TRBJ2-2|TRBD1|TRBV28|once
TGTGCCAGCAGGGGACAGGGGGATACCGGGGAGCTGTTTTTT
CASRGQGDTGELFF
>TRBJ1-2|NA|TRBV19|NA
TGTGCCAGTAGTATGATGGTCTCAGGGTATGGCTACACCTTC
CASSMMVSGYGYTF
>TRBJ2-5|TRBD2|TRBV24-1|NA
TGTGCCACCAGTGACAGCGGACTAGCGGGGAACCAAGAGACCCAGTACTTC
CATSDSGLAGNQETQYF
>TRBJ1-5|TRBD1|TRBV19|NA
TGTGCCAGTAGTCTACAGGGGGCCGGCGGGCAGCCCCAGCATTTT
CASSLQGAGGQPQHF
>TRBJ2-1|TRBD2|TRBV15|NA
TGTGCCACCAGCAGAGAGCCTGCTGGACTAGCGGGGGACCCGAGTAATGAGCAGTTCTTC
CATSREPAGLAGDPSNEQFF
>TRBJ2-3|TRBD2|TRBV10-2|NA
TGCGCCAGCAGCCTGACTAGCGGGGGTAGCACAGATACGCAGTATTTT
CASSLTSGGSTDTQYF
>TRBJ2-3|NA|TRBV2|NA
TGTGCCAGCAGCCCAGGGGGAGGCGGGGATACGCAGTATTTT
CASSPGGGGDTQYF
>TRBJ1-1|NA|TRBV2|NA
TGTGCCAGCAGTGAGGCAGGGGCGGGCACTGAAGCTTTCTTT
CASSEAGAGTEAFF
>TRBJ2-3|NA|TRBV4-2|once
TGTGCCAGCAGCCCCTATACCCCAGATACGCAGTATTTT
CASSPYTPDTQYF
>TRBJ1-1|NA|TRBV5-1|NA
TGCGCCAGCAGCGTCCAGGGGAACACTGAAGCTTTCTTT
CASSVQGNTEAFF
>TRBJ2-3|NA|TRBV27|once
TGTGCCAGCAGTTTATCACGGGTTAATACGCAGTATTTT
CASSLSRVNTQYF
>TRBJ1-1|TRBD1|TRBV19|NA
TGTGCCAGTAGGTTAACCGGGACAGGGGGCGGAGACACTGAAGCTTTCTTT
CASRLTGTGGGDTEAFF
>TRBJ1-1|TRBD1|TRBV4-2|NA
TGTGCCAGCAGCCGCCCGGGACAGGGGTTGAACACTGAAGCTTTCTTT
CASSRPGQGLNTEAFF
>TRBJ1-1|NA|TRBV3-1/TRBV3-2|NA
TGTGCCAGCAGCCAAGATTTTTCCCGGGGCACTGAAGCTTTCTTT
CASSQDFSRGTEAFF
>TRBJ1-4|TRBD1|TRBV14|NA
TGTGCCAGCAGCCTCTTTACAGGGGCTGATCTGTTTTTT
CASSLFTGADLFF
>TRBJ2-3|NA|TRBV19|NA
TGTGCCAGTACCTACTCGATAGTGGTGGATACGCAGTATTTT
CASTYSIVVDTQYF
>TRBJ1-2|NA|TRBV10-3|NA
TGTGCCATCAGTAGCGTCACGGCCTCATATGGCTACACCTTC
CAISSVTASYGYTF
>TRBJ1-5|NA|TRBV6-1|once
TGTGCCAGCAGTGAAGCTCCGGGGGGTCAAAGCAATCAGCCCCAGCATTTT
CASSEAPGGQSNQPQHF
>TRBJ2-1|NA|TRBV18|NA
TGTGCCAGCTCACCTATCGGTGCGGGTGATAACAATGAGCAGTTCTTC
CASSPIGAGDNNEQFF
>TRBJ1-5|NA|TRBV10-3|few
TGTGCCATCAGTGAGGGACAGAGGGATCAGCCCCAGCATTTT
CAISEGQRDQPQHF
>TRBJ2-3|TRBD2|TRBV7-9|once
TGTGCCAGCAGCCCCTCTCGGACTAGCGGGGGGCCCTTGGATACGCAGTATTTT
CASSPSRTSGGPLDTQYF
>TRBJ1-2|TRBD1|TRBV2|NA
TGTGCCAGCAGGACACAGGGGGTTAGCTATGGCTACACCTTC
CASRTQGVSYGYTF
>TRBJ1-4|TRBD1|TRBV11-3|NA
TGTGCCAGTTCACCGGGACAGGGGGTTCTGTTTTTT
CASSPGQGVLFF
>TRBJ1-5|NA|TRBV19|NA
TGTGCCAGTACTCGGAGCAATCAGCCCCAGCATTTT
CASTRSNQPQHF
>TRBJ2-1|NA|TRBV5-6|NA
TGTGCCAGCAGCTTGGCCACCGCGGTTACCTACAATGAGCAGTTCTTC
CASSLATAVTYNEQFF
>TRBJ2-2|TRBD2|TRBV5-1|NA
TGCGCCAGCAGCTTGTTAAGAGCGGGGAGTGGCGGGGAGCTGTTTTTT
CASSLLRAGSGGELFF
>TRBJ1-6|NA|TRBV4-1|NA
TGCGCCAGCAGCCAAGATTTTGGGGCATACAATTCACCCCTCCACTTT
CASSQDFGAYNSPLHF
>TRBJ1-2|NA|TRBV7-8|NA
TGTGCCAGCACCCCTGCCAGGGTGGACTATGGCTACACCTTC
CASTPARVDYGYTF
>TRBJ1-2|NA|TRBV27|NA
TGTGCCAGCAGTTTAAATTTGGCAGTTGGCTACACCTTC
CASSLNLAVGYTF
>TRBJ1-2|TRBD1|TRBV7-6|NA
TGTGCCAGCAGCTTAACAGGGGAGGATGGCTACACCTTC
CASSLTGEDGYTF